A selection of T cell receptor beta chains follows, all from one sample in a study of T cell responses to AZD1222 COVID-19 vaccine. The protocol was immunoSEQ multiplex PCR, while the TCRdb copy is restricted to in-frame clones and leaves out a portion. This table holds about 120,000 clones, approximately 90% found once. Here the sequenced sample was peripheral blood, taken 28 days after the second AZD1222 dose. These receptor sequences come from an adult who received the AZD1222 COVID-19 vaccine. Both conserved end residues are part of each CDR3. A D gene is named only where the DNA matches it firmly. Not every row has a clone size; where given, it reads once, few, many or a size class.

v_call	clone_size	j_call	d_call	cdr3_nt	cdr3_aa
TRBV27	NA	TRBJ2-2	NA	TGTGCCAGTAGACTGACGAACACCGGGGAGCTGTTTTTT	CASRLTNTGELFF
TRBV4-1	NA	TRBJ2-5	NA	TGCGCCAGCAGCCCTGGGTATGAGGCAGTTGGAGAGACCCAGTACTTC	CASSPGYEAVGETQYF
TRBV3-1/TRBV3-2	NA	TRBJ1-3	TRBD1	TGTGCCAGCAGCCGGGACAGGGCAGGAAACACCATATATTTT	CASSRDRAGNTIYF
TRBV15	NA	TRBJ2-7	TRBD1	TGTGCCACCACGAAGAGGACAGGGGGTACGTACGAGCAGTACTTC	CATTKRTGGTYEQYF
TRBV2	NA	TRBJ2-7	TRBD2	TGTGCCAGCCTCTACGGAGCTAGCGGGAGGAACGAGCAGTACTTC	CASLYGASGRNEQYF
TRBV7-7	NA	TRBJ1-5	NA	TGTGCTAGCAGGTACCAGGGTAAGCCGCCTCCTAATCAGCCCCAGCATTTT	CASRYQGKPPPNQPQHF
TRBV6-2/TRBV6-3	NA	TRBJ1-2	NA	TGTGCCAGCAGCCGAATCGCCGGGACGGAGAACTATGGCTACACCTTC	CASSRIAGTENYGYTF
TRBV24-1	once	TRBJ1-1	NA	TGTGCCACCAGTGATTCTTGGGGCACTGAAGCTTTCTTT	CATSDSWGTEAFF
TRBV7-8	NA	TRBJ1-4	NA	TGTGCCAGCAGCTTAAGAGTCTATAATGAAAAACTGTTTTTT	CASSLRVYNEKLFF
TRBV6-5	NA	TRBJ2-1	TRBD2	TGTGCCAGCAGTCGACTAGCGGGAGTATGGAATGAGCAGTTCTTC	CASSRLAGVWNEQFF
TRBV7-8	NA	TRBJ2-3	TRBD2	TGTGCCAGCAGCTCGGGACTAACACAGTATTTT	CASSSGLTQYF
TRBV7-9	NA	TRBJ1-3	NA	TGTGCCAGCAGCTTATCGGCAGGGGCTGGAAACACCATATATTTT	CASSLSAGAGNTIYF
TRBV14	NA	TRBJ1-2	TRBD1	TGTGCCAGCAGCCGGGACAGGCATGGGGCCTATGGCTACACCTTC	CASSRDRHGAYGYTF
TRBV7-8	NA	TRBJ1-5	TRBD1	TGTGCCAGCAGCGCGGACAGGGGGTTTCAGCCCCAGCATTTT	CASSADRGFQPQHF
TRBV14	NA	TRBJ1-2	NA	TGTGCCAGCAGCCAAGACGGTGGAAGGGATGGCTACACCTTC	CASSQDGGRDGYTF
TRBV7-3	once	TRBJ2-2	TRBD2	TGTGCCAGCAGCTTAAGTTTCGCTAGCGGTAACACCGGGGAGCTGTTTTTT	CASSLSFASGNTGELFF
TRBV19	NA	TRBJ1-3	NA	TGTGCCAGTAGTATTCACCAACGTCCGAGCTCTGGAAACACCATATATTTT	CASSIHQRPSSGNTIYF
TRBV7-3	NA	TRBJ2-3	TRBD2	TGTGCCAGCAGCTTAGGGACTAGCCGCACAGATACGCAGTATTTT	CASSLGTSRTDTQYF
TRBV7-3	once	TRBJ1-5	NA	TGTGCCAGCAGCTTATTTTCCCAGGGGCCATACAATCAGCCCCAGCATTTT	CASSLFSQGPYNQPQHF
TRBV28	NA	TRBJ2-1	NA	TGTGCCAGCAGCCGACGGGGTGAGCAGTTCTTC	CASSRRGEQFF
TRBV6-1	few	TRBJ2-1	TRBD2	TGTGCCAGCAGTCAAGGTTATTCCGGGACTAACAATGAGCAGTTCTTC	CASSQGYSGTNNEQFF
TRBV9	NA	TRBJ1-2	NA	TGTGCCAGCAGCGGGGGGGCGCTCGGCTATGGCTACACCTTC	CASSGGALGYGYTF
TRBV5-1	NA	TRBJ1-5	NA	TGCGCCAGCAGCTTGTTGGCAGGGGATCAGCCCCAGCATTTT	CASSLLAGDQPQHF
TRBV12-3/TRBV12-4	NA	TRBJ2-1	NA	TGTGCCAGCAGTTTTGTCAAAAACAATGAGCAGTTCTTC	CASSFVKNNEQFF
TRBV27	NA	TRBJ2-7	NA	TGTGCCAGCAGATCGAGAGCCACCCGGCCAGCACCGCTCGTGTACGAGCAGTACTTC	CASRSRATRPAPLVYEQYF
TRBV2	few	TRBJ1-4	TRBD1	TGTGCCAGCAGAACCGGGACAGGGGAAAAACTGTTTTTT	CASRTGTGEKLFF
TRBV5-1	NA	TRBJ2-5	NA	TGCGCCAGCAGCTTGGGGGGGACGGAGACCCAGTACTTC	CASSLGGTETQYF
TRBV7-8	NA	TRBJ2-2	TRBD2	TGTGCCAGCAGCCTCGGGACTAGCGGGCAGGGGGAGCTGTTTTTT	CASSLGTSGQGELFF
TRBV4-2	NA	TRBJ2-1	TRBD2	TGTGCCAGCAGCCAGGACAGACTAGCGGACTACAATGAGCAGTTCTTC	CASSQDRLADYNEQFF
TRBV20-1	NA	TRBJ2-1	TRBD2	TGCAGTGCTGTAATAGCGGGAGTTCCGTTCTTC	CSAVIAGVPFF
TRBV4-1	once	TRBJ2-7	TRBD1	TGCGCCAGCAGCCAAGTGGTCGGGACAGTTTCCTACGAGCAGTACTTC	CASSQVVGTVSYEQYF
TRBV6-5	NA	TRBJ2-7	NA	TGTGCCAGCAGTTTAACAGGGCGCGAGCAGTACTTC	CASSLTGREQYF
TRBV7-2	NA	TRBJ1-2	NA	TGTGCCAGCAGCCCGAAGGACAATAAGAATGGCTACACCTTC	CASSPKDNKNGYTF
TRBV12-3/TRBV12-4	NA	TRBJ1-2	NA	TGTGCCAGCAGTTTATTGGAGGGATGTGGCTACACCTTC	CASSLLEGCGYTF
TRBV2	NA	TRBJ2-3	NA	TGTGCCAGCAGGACCAGCACAGATACGCAGTATTTT	CASRTSTDTQYF
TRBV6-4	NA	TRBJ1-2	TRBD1	TGTGCCAGCAGTGACTCTAGGGACAGGTACAACTATGGCTACACCTTC	CASSDSRDRYNYGYTF
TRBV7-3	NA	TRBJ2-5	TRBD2	TGTGCCAGCAGCTTATCTCCTTTAGCGGGAGGCCAAGAGACCCAGTACTTC	CASSLSPLAGGQETQYF
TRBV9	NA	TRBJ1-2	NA	TGTGCCAGCAGCGTAGGCGGGGGAACAAACTATGGCTACACCTTC	CASSVGGGTNYGYTF
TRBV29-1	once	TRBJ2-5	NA	TGCAGCGTTGAAAGACGAGAGACCCAGTACTTC	CSVERRETQYF
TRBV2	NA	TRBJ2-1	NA	TGTGCCAGCAGCTCCTCAGGTTACAATGAGCAGTTCTTC	CASSSSGYNEQFF
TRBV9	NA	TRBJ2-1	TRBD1	TGTGCCAGCAGCCCCAGGGGACAGGGGTCATACAATGAGCAGTTCTTC	CASSPRGQGSYNEQFF
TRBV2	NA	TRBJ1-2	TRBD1	TGTGCCAGCAGTGAAGGAGACAGGGGGTCTGGCTACACCTTC	CASSEGDRGSGYTF
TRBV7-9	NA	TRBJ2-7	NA	TGTGCCAGCAGCTTTTCTTTCTACGAGCAGTACTTC	CASSFSFYEQYF
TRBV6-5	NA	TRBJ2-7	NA	TGTGCCAGCAGTTACGGGTTCACAAACTACGAGCAGTACTTC	CASSYGFTNYEQYF
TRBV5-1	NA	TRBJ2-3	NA	TGCGCCAGCAGCTTACTCGGGAGTACTAGCACAGATACGCAGTATTTT	CASSLLGSTSTDTQYF
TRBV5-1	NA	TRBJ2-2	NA	TGCGCCAGCAGCGGGCTCCGGGAAACAGGGCTCGGGGAGCTGTTTTTT	CASSGLRETGLGELFF